The 13 T cell receptor beta chains in this list originate from one sample, sequenced in a study of blood T cell repertoires in COVID-19. The method was immunoSEQ multiplex PCR; TCRdb's version includes in-frame clones alone and lacks a portion of them. The sample yields 220,000 or so clones, approximately 91% seen once. Sequencing input: peripheral blood. These receptors were obtained from a man in his fifties or sixties who had recovered from COVID-19.

This clone is a singleton in its sample. The genes are TRBV3-1 (or the pseudogene TRBV3-2) and TRBJ2-7; 10 nucleotides agree with TRBD1. V lost 3 bases and J lost 4; bases outside the gene matches: 3. This CDR3 is built from 14 residues. Germline V CDR1 and CDR2: LGHDT, YNNKEL (reference sequence). CDR3 sequence (DNA): TGTGCCAGCAGCCAGAGGGACAGGGGATACGAGCAGTACTTC. Amino acid sequence: CASSQRDRGYEQYF.

V usage is TRBV11-2 and J usage is TRBJ2-2; 8 bases match TRBD1. The trim removed 3 bases at V and 7 bases at J, leaving 7 bases unmatched. CDR3 length equals 15 residues. In germline, CDR1 is SGHAT, CDR2 FQNNGV. The CDR3 DNA follows: TGTGCCAGCAGCTTCAGGGGGCGCAGTTTCGGGGAGCTGTTTTTT. It translates to CASSFRGRSFGELFF.

The chain combines TRBV6-1 with TRBJ2-7; 10 nucleotides agree with TRBD1. Germline trimming cut 2 bases from V and 2 bases from J; bases unmatched to any gene: 6. The CDR3 is made up of 16 amino acids. Germline CDR1 reads MNHNS; CDR2 reads SASEGT. CDR3 sequence reads: CASSESGTGATYEQYF. The CDR3, as DNA: TGTGCCAGCAGTGAATCAGGGACAGGGGCTACCTACGAGCAGTACTTC.

This chain links TRBV3-1 (or the pseudogene TRBV3-2) with TRBJ2-3; 8 nucleotides match TRBD2. The CDR3 spans 14 residues. V lost 6 bases to trimming and J lost 4 bases; unmatched junction nucleotides: 6. From germline, CDR1 is LGHDT and CDR2 YNNKEL (reference sequence). The CDR3 nucleotides are TGTGCCAGCAGGCGAGCGGGAGTCGCAGATACGCAGTATTTT. Translated: CASRRAGVADTQYF.

The V and J genes are TRBV7-3 and TRBJ2-1, with a weak D call TRBD2 (7 bases). Germline V CDR1 and CDR2: SGHTA, FQGTGA. There are 16 residues in the CDR3. V shed 5 bases and J shed 5 bases, with 19 bases lying between them. The CDR3 DNA sequence: TGTGCCAGCAGCCCCAAAGGGGGGGGGCTAAACAATGAGCAGTTCTTC. Translation gives CASSPKGGGLNNEQFF.

This chain joins TRBV18 and TRBJ2-5; weak D call: TRBD2 (6 bases). Looked up from germline, CDR1 is KGHSH and CDR2 is LQKENI. The CDR3 sequence is 13 residues long. V was clipped by 4 bases and J by 5 bases, with 11 bases between them. The CDR3 coding sequence is TGTGCCAGCTCACGGTCTAGCGTCGAGACCCAGTACTTC. Translating it yields CASSRSSVETQYF.

To note about this clone: Other DNA variants within this sample encode the same CDR3. The V gene is TRBV2, the J gene TRBJ1-5; 10 nucleotides match TRBD1. CDR1 and CDR2 from the germline V gene are SNHLY and FYNNEI. This CDR3 spans 14 amino acids. Trimming at V came to 4 bases and at J to 7 bases, leaving 4 bases not matched to a gene. CDR3 region: CASSGTGGSQPQHF. CDR3 coding DNA: TGTGCCAGCAGTGGGACAGGGGGTTCACAGCCCCAGCATTTT.

V usage is TRBV4-3 and J usage is TRBJ2-5; TRBD1 matches at 8 bases. V lost 2 bases, J lost 2 bases, and 4 bases stayed unmatched. Germline lookup yields CDR1 LGHNA and CDR2 YSLEER. The CDR3 runs 15 residues. Here the CDR3 DNA reads TGCGCCAGCAGCCAAACCGGGACAGGACAAGAGACCCAGTACTTC. This sequence encodes CASSQTGTGQETQYF.

The chain combines TRBV19 with TRBJ2-1; possible D gene TRBD2, 6 bases. Trimming cost V 6 bases and J 3 bases, with 12 bases left between them. The CDR3 loop spans 14 amino acids. Germline lookup yields CDR1 LNHDA and CDR2 SQIVND (reference sequence). CDR3 coding DNA: TGTGCCAGTAGAGTTAGCGGAAACTACAATGAGCAGTTCTTC. Its translation: CASRVSGNYNEQFF.

This clone was seen only a few times. The chain combines TRBV3-1 (or the pseudogene TRBV3-2) with TRBJ1-6; D gene ambiguous. CDR3 length: 12 residues. In germline, CDR1 is LGHDT, CDR2 YNNKEL (reference sequence). V dropped 8 bases and J dropped 4 bases, with 6 bases sitting between them. CDR3 protein: CASQVYNSPLHF. The CDR3 DNA sequence: TGTGCCAGCCAGGTTTATAATTCACCCCTCCACTTT.

This clone was observed once. This sequence joins TRBV5-8 and TRBJ2-1; a weak D match, TRBD2 (5 bases). With 4 bases removed from V and 0 bases from J, the gap between germline ends came to 11 bases. Per germline, CDR1 SGHTS and CDR2 YDEGEE. There are 15 residues in the CDR3. CDR3 nucleotide sequence: TGTGCCAGCAGCCCCGAGCGGCTCTCCTACAATGAGCAGTTCTTC. Amino acid sequence: CASSPERLSYNEQFF.

The chain is built from TRBV5-6 and TRBJ2-2; maybe TRBD1 (5 bases). Per germline, CDR1 SGHDT and CDR2 YYEEEE. The germline V and J ends were trimmed by 2 bases and 7 bases, with 12 bases remaining between them. This CDR3 contains 14 residues. CDR3 sequence: CASSFDQGRGELFF. CDR3 DNA: TGTGCCAGCAGCTTCGATCAGGGCCGCGGGGAGCTGTTTTTT.

The chain combines TRBV9 with TRBJ1-6; D is unclear. This CDR3 contains 15 residues. V was shortened by 0 bases and J by 5 bases, with 9 bases between the two germline ends. Per germline, CDR1 SGDLS and CDR2 YYNGEE. CDR3 sequence: CASSVGGGNNSPLHF. CDR3 nucleotide sequence: TGTGCCAGCAGCGTAGGCGGAGGGAATAATTCACCCCTCCACTTT.